These T cell receptor beta chains were read from a single sample in a study of early T cells in non-severe SARS-CoV-2 infection. From the 5' RACE reads, TCRdb called clonotypes with MiXCR, one entry per CDR3 protein. The sample comprises about 130,000 distinct CDR3 sequences, 15% of which are singletons, and 20% to 25% rests with the top ten. The sequenced sample was whole blood. These receptors were obtained from an adult who was a healthcare worker with PCR-confirmed SARS-CoV-2 infection or an uninfected control (not recorded which). The CDR3 runs from the conserved cysteine through the conserved F or W. D genes are given only for firm matches. Rows give clone size only sometimes, using once, few, many, or a class for an expanded clone.

v_gene	d_gene	abundance	j_gene	CDR3aa	CDR3nt
TRBV7-8	NA	NA	TRBJ2-2	CASSHGSGPRTGELFF	TGTGCCAGCAGCCACGGGAGCGGGCCGAGGACCGGGGAGCTGTTTTTT
TRBV5-1	NA	few	TRBJ2-4	CASSLGVGAAKNIQYF	TGCGCCAGCAGCTTGGGGGTCGGAGCAGCCAAAAACATTCAGTACTTC
TRBV9	NA	NA	TRBJ1-1	CASSVEVYTEAFF	TGTGCCAGCAGCGTAGAGGTGTACACTGAAGCTTTCTTT
TRBV20-1	NA	NA	TRBJ2-3	CSAMGRRPSGSDTQYF	TGCAGTGCAATGGGCCGCCGCCCCTCTGGGTCAGATACGCAGTATTTT
TRBV5-8	NA	few	TRBJ1-2	CASSLYIGRTTYGYTF	TGTGCCAGCAGCTTGTACATAGGCAGGACCACATATGGCTACACCTTC
TRBV7-6	NA	many	TRBJ2-2	CASSWLGTKSGELFF	TGTGCCAGCAGCTGGCTTGGGACAAAATCCGGGGAGCTGTTTTTT
TRBV6-6	TRBD1	NA	TRBJ1-1	CASSRRGQENTEAFF	TGTGCCAGCAGTCGCCGAGGACAGGAAAACACTGAAGCTTTCTTT
TRBV10-3	NA	NA	TRBJ2-7	CAISGKGSYEQYF	TGTGCCATCAGTGGTAAGGGTTCCTACGAGCAGTACTTC
TRBV7-2	TRBD1	few	TRBJ2-5	CASSYGTEETQYF	TGTGCCAGCAGCTACGGGACAGAAGAGACCCAGTACTTC
TRBV29-1	NA	NA	TRBJ1-2	CSVVRGAEHGYTF	TGCAGCGTCGTCCGAGGAGCGGAGCATGGCTACACCTTC
TRBV4-1	TRBD1	few	TRBJ1-2	CASSQDLGDRGWFYGYTF	TGCGCCAGCAGCCAAGATTTGGGGGACAGGGGGTGGTTCTATGGCTACACCTTC
TRBV29-1	NA	NA	TRBJ1-1	CSVVFAGGAFF	TGCAGCGTTGTGTTTGCGGGTGGAGCTTTCTTT
TRBV10-3	NA	NA	TRBJ1-2	CAIRDSYQNNYGYTF	TGTGCCATCAGGGACAGCTACCAGAATAACTATGGCTACACCTTC
TRBV5-1	TRBD1	NA	TRBJ2-1	CASSPGQGSPYNEQFF	TGCGCCAGCAGCCCGGGACAGGGGTCCCCCTACAATGAGCAGTTCTTC
TRBV3-1	TRBD1	many	TRBJ2-5	CASSQDGQDYQETQYF	TGTGCCAGCAGCCAAGATGGACAGGACTACCAAGAGACCCAGTACTTC
TRBV20-1	TRBD2	NA	TRBJ2-1	CSSTELAGGPVFYEQFF	TGCAGTTCAACGGAACTAGCGGGGGGGCCAGTCTTCTATGAGCAGTTCTTC